The TCR beta chain under discussion was sequenced for a study of beta chain features in type 1 diabetes. General study points: When cDNA is sequenced, cells with high TCR expression could be over-represented. In every one of the four CD4+ subsets, TCRB CDR3s were moderately but significantly shorter in Type 1 diabetes patients.

Only a few counts were recorded for this clone. Its antigen is as yet unknown. On average, the one heparinised blood draw given by each donor was 90 to 150 mL. Expressed TCRB transcripts were sequenced because the entire RNA isolate underwent reverse transcription. Generated by immunoSEQ multiplex PCR, the TCRdb table keeps only in-frame clones and is missing some. This table has around 710,000 clones, roughly 12% appearing once. CDR1 and CDR2 from the germline V gene are MGHDK and SYGVNS. CDR3 size: 15 residues. The V gene end was trimmed by 3 bases and the J gene end by 5 bases; junction bases not matched to a gene: 9.

This TCR was recovered from a man in his thirties or forties with type 1 diabetes. The chain recombines TRBV25-1 with TRBJ2-5; 7 nucleotides align to TRBD1. Input material: naive CD4+ T cells from blood. Written as DNA, the CDR3 is TGTGCCAGCAGTGATGGACAGGCCAAGGGGGAGACCCAGTACTTC. This sequence encodes CASSDGQAKGETQYF.